This T cell receptor (beta chain) was profiled in a study of TIL therapy for anti-PD-1-resistant metastatic lung cancer. The immunoSEQ assay was v3. TCRdb keeps only in-frame clones here, not all; method: immunoSEQ multiplex PCR. The data contain about 60,000 clones, around 68% of them singletons. The time point is: pre-treatment sample, taken before nivolumab and TIL therapy. This clone appeared once. Trimming pared 4 bases from V and 3 bases from J, leaving 16 bases between. The CDR3 contains 15 residues. Germline lookup yields CDR1 SGDLS and CDR2 YYNGEE. Sequencing used blood, obtained at baseline. The TCR originated in a person aged 25 to 79 with non-small cell lung cancer. The chain uses TRBV9 and TRBJ1-1; the D gene is possibly TRBD1 (5 bases). The CDR3 sequence is CASSSQGVSDTEAFF. Here the CDR3 DNA reads TGTGCCAGCAGCTCCCAGGGTGTCTCGGACACTGAAGCTTTCTTT.